This T cell receptor beta chain originates from a study of blood T cell repertoires in COVID-19. The table came from immunoSEQ multiplex PCR; TCRdb's copy has only in-frame clones and leaves some out. This sample has around 150,000 clones, with around 90% found just once. The V gene lost 1 base and the J gene lost 5 bases, with 18 bases spanning the gap. Germline V CDR1 and CDR2: MNHNS, SASEGT. The CDR3 covers 17 residues. The V call is TRBV6-1, the J call TRBJ1-3; D may be TRBD1 (6 bases). This clonotype was sampled from a man younger than 35 with acute or convalescent COVID-19. Sequenced: peripheral blood. As DNA, the CDR3 is TGTGCCAGCAGTGAAGAGGTAGGGGGAGTAGGAAGAAACACCATATATTTT. Amino acids: CASSEEVGGVGRNTIYF.